The rows below give T cell receptor beta chains drawn from one sample of a study of CD4 T cells in relation to SARS-CoV-2 and coronaviruses. Antigens of these TCRs are unknown. Libraries were prepared by immunoSEQ multiplex PCR; TCRdb keeps only in-frame clonotypes and omits some of them. The sample lists just over 15,000 clones, approximately 78% occurring once. Material: CD4+ T cells from PBMCs, cultured in vitro. All receptors derive from a human donor in good health. The CDR3 runs from the conserved cysteine through the conserved F or W. D genes are given only for firm matches. Size tells how often a clone was seen (once, few, many) or the class of an expanded clone, and some rows leave it out.

CDR3: CASSLRDPDTEAFF
DNA: TGCGCCAGCAGCTTAAGGGATCCCGACACTGAAGCTTTCTTT
V: TRBV5-1
D: NA
size: NA
J: TRBJ1-1

CDR3: CASSKVAGAFFEQFF
DNA: TGTGCCAGCAGCAAGGTGGCGGGAGCTTTTTTTGAGCAGTTCTTC
V: TRBV6-5
D: TRBD2
size: NA
J: TRBJ2-1

CDR3: CASTRYCLVKDIQYF
DNA: TGTGCCAGCACACGGTATTGCTTGGTTAAGGACATTCAGTACTTC
V: TRBV28
D: NA
size: NA
J: TRBJ2-4

CDR3: CASTYGQGGWETQYF
DNA: TGTGCCAGTACTTACGGACAGGGAGGTTGGGAGACCCAGTACTTC
V: TRBV19
D: TRBD1
size: once
J: TRBJ2-5

CDR3: CSVVFRQGTGYEQYF
DNA: TGCAGCGTTGTTTTCCGACAGGGGACAGGTTACGAGCAGTACTTC
V: TRBV29-1
D: TRBD1
size: NA
J: TRBJ2-7

CDR3: CASSEARTSLSYF
DNA: TGTGCCAGCAGTGAAGCAAGGACTAGCCTATCGTACTTC
V: TRBV6-1
D: TRBD2
size: NA
J: TRBJ2-7

CDR3: CASSSAGTGIFNSETQYF
DNA: TGTGCCAGCAGTTCCGCGGGGACAGGGATTTTTAATTCGGAGACCCAGTACTTC
V: TRBV28
D: TRBD1
size: NA
J: TRBJ2-5

CDR3: CASSLVAGGQNIQYF
DNA: TGTGCCAGCAGCTTGGTAGCGGGAGGACAGAACATTCAGTACTTC
V: TRBV5-6
D: TRBD2
size: NA
J: TRBJ2-4

CDR3: CAWSVETPYEQYF
DNA: TGTGCCTGGAGTGTAGAAACCCCCTACGAGCAGTACTTC
V: TRBV30
D: NA
size: NA
J: TRBJ2-7

CDR3: CSVEGDYMNIQYF
DNA: TGCAGCGTTGAAGGAGACTACATGAACATTCAGTACTTC
V: TRBV29-1
D: NA
size: NA
J: TRBJ2-4

CDR3: CASSLHPGYSGRKSSYEQYF
DNA: TGTGCCAGCAGCTTGCACCCTGGGTATAGCGGGAGGAAGAGCTCCTACGAGCAGTACTTC
V: TRBV7-8
D: TRBD2
size: NA
J: TRBJ2-7

CDR3: CASSQDTVSGNTIYF
DNA: TGTGCCAGCAGCCAAGACACAGTCTCTGGAAACACCATATATTTT
V: TRBV3-1/TRBV3-2
D: NA
size: NA
J: TRBJ1-3

CDR3: CASSPPQGIHEQYF
DNA: TGTGCCAGCAGCCCCCCACAGGGTATCCACGAGCAGTACTTC
V: TRBV9
D: NA
size: NA
J: TRBJ2-7

CDR3: CAWTRIPTTDTQYF
DNA: TGTGCCTGGACCAGGATCCCCACCACAGATACGCAGTATTTT
V: TRBV30
D: NA
size: NA
J: TRBJ2-3

CDR3: CASSQGGLNSPLHF
DNA: TGCGCCAGCAGCCAAGGGGGACTCAATTCACCCCTCCACTTT
V: TRBV4-1
D: NA
size: NA
J: TRBJ1-6

CDR3: CASSLPGMGYGYTF
DNA: TGTGCCAGCAGCTTGCCAGGGATGGGCTATGGCTACACCTTC
V: TRBV5-6
D: NA
size: NA
J: TRBJ1-2

CDR3: CASSPGSGGTQETQYF
DNA: TGTGCCAGCAGCCCGGGCTCGGGAGGCACCCAAGAGACCCAGTACTTC
V: TRBV3-1/TRBV3-2
D: TRBD2
size: NA
J: TRBJ2-5

CDR3: CASSLVLETQYF
DNA: TGTGCCAGCAGCTTAGTTTTAGAGACCCAGTACTTC
V: TRBV7-9
D: NA
size: NA
J: TRBJ2-5

CDR3: CASSPTGSGGGYTF
DNA: TGTGCCAGCAGCCCGACAGGGTCCGGGGGGGGCTACACCTTC
V: TRBV7-9
D: TRBD1
size: NA
J: TRBJ1-2

CDR3: CALSVGNGQPQHF
DNA: TGTGCCCTAAGTGTAGGGAATGGCCAGCCCCAGCATTTT
V: TRBV30
D: NA
size: NA
J: TRBJ1-5

CDR3: CSASKISQDQPQHF
DNA: TGCAGTGCTAGTAAAATCAGTCAAGATCAGCCCCAGCATTTT
V: TRBV20-1
D: NA
size: NA
J: TRBJ1-5

CDR3: CAIAFGADYEQYF
DNA: TGTGCCATAGCGTTTGGGGCCGACTACGAGCAGTACTTC
V: TRBV27
D: NA
size: NA
J: TRBJ2-7

CDR3: CASRLTVLSGNQPQHF
DNA: TGTGCCAGCAGGCTTACGGTCCTTTCAGGCAATCAGCCCCAGCATTTT
V: TRBV28
D: NA
size: NA
J: TRBJ1-5

CDR3: CASSHADGTDTQYF
DNA: TGTGCCAGCAGCCATGCCGACGGGACAGATACGCAGTATTTT
V: TRBV3-1/TRBV3-2
D: NA
size: NA
J: TRBJ2-3

CDR3: CASSSAQKETQYF
DNA: TGTGCCAGCAGTTCTGCTCAAAAAGAGACCCAGTACTTC
V: TRBV6-5
D: NA
size: NA
J: TRBJ2-5

CDR3: CATSDPGTGPETQYF
DNA: TGTGCCACCAGTGACCCCGGGACAGGCCCCGAGACCCAGTACTTC
V: TRBV24-1
D: TRBD1
size: NA
J: TRBJ2-5

CDR3: CASRKQETQYF
DNA: TGCGCCAGCAGGAAACAAGAGACCCAGTACTTC
V: TRBV10-2
D: NA
size: NA
J: TRBJ2-5

CDR3: CASSQEGPYGQYF
DNA: TGTGCCAGCAGCCAAGAGGGACCGTACGGGCAGTACTTC
V: TRBV3-1/TRBV3-2
D: NA
size: NA
J: TRBJ2-7

CDR3: CASSWGQANYGYTF
DNA: TGTGCCAGCAGTTGGGGACAGGCTAACTATGGCTACACCTTC
V: TRBV6-5
D: TRBD1
size: NA
J: TRBJ1-2